The following is a T cell receptor (beta chain) sequence with its context. Time point indicated: newly diagnosed GD, antithyroid drugs for less than 3 months. From RNA extracted from PBMCs, the TCR library was made. The data were obtained in a study of regulatory T cells in long-lasting Graves disease. CDR3 regions were amplified by Arm-PCR using iRepertoire HTBI primers to build TCR beta libraries. Via MiXCR, TCRdb re-called the multiplex PCR reads, giving one row per CDR3 protein. The sample records approximately 360,000 distinct CDR3 sequences, over 9.5% being singletons. The data were also submitted as part of a second study, on T cells in Graves' hyperthyroidism and ophthalmopathy. That work adds: Researchers found most expanded thyroid clonotypes above 0.001 in blood as well.

The source material was peripheral blood mononuclear cells (PBMCs), sampled at new diagnosis, from a patient treated with antithyroid drugs. This TCR derives from a woman younger than 30 with Graves disease.

The CDR3 region has the DNA TGTGCCAGCAGCCAAGGCTTGCGGACGAACACCGGGGAGCTGTTTTTT. Translating gives CASSQGLRTNTGELFF. The chain uses TRBV14 and TRBJ2-2; D gene ambiguous. CDR3 length: 16 residues. The ends were cut back, 1 base at V and 0 bases at J, with 9 bases in the middle. Looked up from germline, CDR1 is SGHDN and CDR2 is FVKESK.